Sequencing of this T cell receptor (beta chain) was carried out in a study of control samples from healthy donors and cancer patients. TCRdb's copy holds only in-frame clones and misses some; the assay was immunoSEQ multiplex PCR. The sample includes 180,000 or so clones, 90% to 95% of them seen just once. There are 12 residues in the CDR3. V was trimmed by 4 bases and J by 7 bases, leaving 8 bases between them. Looked up from germline, CDR1 is MDHEN and CDR2 is SYDVKM. The V and J genes are TRBV28 and TRBJ1-5; D possibly corresponds to TRBD1 (5 bases). The source is a woman aged 30 to 39 in good health. Sequencing was performed on blood. The CDR3 coding sequence is TGTGCCAGCAGTTCCAGGGAACAGCCCCAGCATTTT. Protein product: CASSSREQPQHF.